This TCR beta chain was retrieved from a study of T-cell reconstitution after alpha-beta-depleted transplantation in children. General study points: T-cell numbers and diversity, one year after transplant, stemmed largely from T cells that were newly produced.

Unique molecular identifiers were used to barcode this TCRbeta library. TCRdb used MiXCR to reprocess the PCR reads, holding one entry per CDR3 protein. Of fewer than 700,000 distinct CDR3 sequences listed, around 13% are singletons. Trimming took 2 bases from V and 4 from J, leaving 18 bases between them. This CDR3 comprises 17 residues. Germline V lookup: CDR1 SGHAT, CDR2 FQDESV (reference sequence). For this clonotype: Its target is unknown.

The chain joins TRBV11-1 to TRBJ2-1; tentatively, D is TRBD2 (7 bases). Specimen: PBMCs, mostly from graft donor cells, collected 360 days after TCRalphabeta/CD19-depleted stem cell transplant. This receptor was taken from a male patient aged 10 to 17 who had a stem cell transplant for acute myeloid leukemia, so the T cells may come from the graft donor. In DNA form, the CDR3 reads TGTGCCAGCAGCTTAATGGGGGGGCGGGAATCGTACAATGAGCAGTTCTTC. Residues: CASSLMGGRESYNEQFF.